This T cell receptor beta chain was recovered during a study of blood T cell repertoires in COVID-19. The wider study: Researchers got acute and convalescent COVID-19 samples from the United States, Italy and Spain. The cDNA or gDNA used as material had been derived from T cells, B-cell-depleted T cells, or PBMCs.

TCRdb's copy holds only in-frame clones and misses some; the assay was immunoSEQ multiplex PCR. The sample yields over 300,000 clones, around 87% seen once. This CDR3 contains 16 residues. Germline CDR1 SGHDT, CDR2 YYEEEE. Trimming removed 2 bases from V and 4 bases from J, with 13 bases in between. The rearrangement joins TRBV5-6 to TRBJ1-6; D possibly corresponds to TRBD1 (6 bases). What was sequenced was peripheral blood. The origin of this receptor is a man aged 18-30 years with active or convalescent COVID-19. This chain's CDR3 is CASSFMGASYNSPLHF. CDR3 nucleotide sequence: TGTGCCAGCAGCTTTATGGGGGCGTCTTATAATTCACCCCTCCACTTT.